This entry is about one T cell receptor beta chain. Its target is unknown. This specimen belongs to a study of read filtering for tumor transcriptome and immune sequencing. Study in general: Patients were approximately 18 male and approximately 14 female, mean age approximately 70 years, range about 47 to 80. The study, taken as a whole, reports: Correlation between methods rose after single-read clonotypes were removed.

The library was built from roughly 400 ng RNA with molecular barcoded adaptors for alpha/delta and beta/gamma chains. TCRdb itself ran the reads through MiXCR, one entry per CDR3 protein. There are tens of thousands of distinct CDR3 sequences in the sample; under 25% occur only once, and about 17% lies in the top ten. The length of the CDR3 is 16 residues. V was trimmed by 7 bases and J by 2 bases, leaving 20 bases between them. Germline V gene lookup returns CDR1 MDHEN and CDR2 SYDVKM. The chain is built from TRBV28 and TRBJ1-2, with TRBD1 as a possible D gene (5 bases). The sequencing input was a population of CD138-negative cells sorted from bone marrow. The source of this sequence is a donor at least 40 years old with multiple myeloma. CDR3 nucleotides: TGTGCCAGCACCGCCCTGGGGACCGGAGCGAACTATGGCTACACCTTC. This translates into CASTALGTGANYGYTF.